The present entry profiles one T cell receptor (beta chain) with its context. The authors' processing: Quantification of nucleated cells was approximated via reference gene primer amplification. The assay was immunoSEQ multiplex PCR, and TCRdb's table has in-frame clones only and misses some. V and J calls and clone size are copied from that table; D and trimming were computed from the DNA. This sample yields tens of thousands of clones, of which approximately 92% are seen a single time; less than 0.8% belongs to the top ten. The data derive from a study of blood T cell repertoires in COVID-19. At the level of the study: From the United States, Italy and Spain came samples of acute and convalescent COVID-19. PBMCs, B-cell-depleted T cells, or T cells were the source of the cDNA or gDNA that made up the material.

V was shortened by 5 bases and J by 2 bases, with 6 bases between the two germline ends. Germline CDR1 reads SEHNR; CDR2 reads FQNEAQ (reference sequence). The CDR3 totals 12 residues. The rearrangement uses TRBV7-9 and TRBJ1-2; D gene uncertain. Sequences were obtained from peripheral blood. This TCR came from a woman aged 80 or over with acute or convalescent COVID-19. CDR3 sequence (DNA): TGTGCCAGCAGCGAGATAAACTATGGCTACACCTTC. Its protein is CASSEINYGYTF. Drawing the rest from reference TRBV7-9 and TRBJ1-2, the complete variable domain is DTGVSQNPRHKITKRGQNVTFRCDPISEHNRLYWYRQTLGQGPEFLTYFQNEAQLEKSRLLSDRFSAERPKGSFSTLEIQRTEQGDSAMYLCASSEINYGYTFGSGTRLTVV.